The 28 T cell receptor beta chains in this list originate from one sample, sequenced in a study of beta chain features in type 1 diabetes. Study-wide results and caveats: Moderate but significant shortening of TCRB CDR3s was recorded in all four CD4+ subsets from Type 1 diabetes patients.

Expressed TCRB transcripts were sequenced because the isolated RNA had all been reverse transcribed beforehand. The data were produced by immunoSEQ multiplex PCR, yet TCRdb's version contains in-frame clones alone and is incomplete. The sample has 100,000 to 150,000 clones, about a sixth seen once. No cognate antigen is known for these TCRs. The sample consisted of central memory CD4+ T cells from blood. The source of these receptors is a man in his thirties or forties with type 1 diabetes.

The table lists this clone with a few counts. In DNA, the CDR3 is TGTGCCACCATACCGGGCAGCTATGGCTACACCTTC. Translated, it gives CATIPGSYGYTF. The chain combines TRBV30 with TRBJ1-2; D uncertain. The CDR3 spans 12 residues. The V end was cut by 8 bases, the J end by 4 bases, with 14 bases between. CDR1 and CDR2 (germline): GTSNPN, SVGIG (reference sequence).

V usage is TRBV7-8 and J usage is TRBJ2-5; the D is unclear. V gave up 6 bases and J gave up 5 bases, with 13 bases separating them. Germline V gene lookup returns CDR1 SGHVS and CDR2 FQNEAQ. The CDR3 totals 13 residues. DNA for the CDR3: TGTGCCAGCAGACAACAAATGACGGAGACCCAGTACTTC. Its translation: CASRQQMTETQYF.

This chain joins TRBV29-1 and TRBJ1-2, with 8 nucleotides matching TRBD1. CDR3 length: 11 residues. Trimming removed 4 bases from V and 6 bases from J; junction bases left unmatched: 1. Germline V gene data show CDR1 as SQVTM and CDR2 as ANQGSEA. The CDR3 coding sequence is TGCAGCGTTGTGACAGGGGATGGCTACACCTTC. It translates to CSVVTGDGYTF.

This clone was observed a few times. The J gene is TRBJ1-2, the V gene TRBV7-9; D is perhaps TRBD1 (5 bases). The CDR3 contains 13 residues. V gave up 1 base and J gave up 7 bases, with 10 bases separating them. CDR1 SEHNR and CDR2 FQNEAQ come from the germline V gene (reference sequence). The CDR3 DNA reads as TGTGCCAGCAGCTTAGACCAGGGTCTTGGCTACACCTTC. Translated, it gives CASSLDQGLGYTF.

This clone was counted between two and nine times. CDR3 sequence (DNA): TGTGCCAGCAGCTCTAAGCGGGGGCCGAGCACAGATACGCAGTATTTT. This sequence encodes CASSSKRGPSTDTQYF. The genes are TRBV5-6 and TRBJ2-3, with 8 bases matching TRBD2. The CDR3 length is 16 residues. Unmatched junction bases numbered 6, after V lost 3 bases and J lost 0 bases. CDR1 SGHDT and CDR2 YYEEEE come from the germline V gene.

V and J are TRBV2 and TRBJ2-7, with TRBD1 as a possible D gene (5 bases). Germline loops: CDR1 SNHLY, CDR2 FYNNEI. V shed 4 bases and J shed 4 bases, with 11 bases lying between them. This CDR3 spans 13 amino acids. DNA for the CDR3: TGTGCCAGCAGTGTGCGGCAGGGATACGAGCAGTACTTC. Protein: CASSVRQGYEQYF.

The chain carries TRBV6-5 and TRBJ2-1; TRBD1 matches 7 bases. The germline V gene has CDR1 MNHEY and CDR2 SVGAGI. Trimming removed 4 bases from V and 4 bases from J; junction bases left unmatched: 4. This CDR3 region has 14 residues. This CDR3 is CASSSGDRYNEQFF. The CDR3 DNA reads TGTGCCAGCAGTTCAGGGGACAGATACAATGAGCAGTTCTTC.

The V call is TRBV10-3, the J call TRBJ2-5; D unclear. The germline gives CDR1 ENHRY, CDR2 SYGVKD. Trimming took 5 bases from V and 2 from J, leaving 9 bases between them. The CDR3 runs 13 residues. The CDR3 coding sequence is TGTGCCATCAGTTCTATAATTCAAGAGACCCAGTACTTC. Translated: CAISSIIQETQYF.

The chain is built from TRBV11-3 and TRBJ2-7; TRBD2 aligns across 7 bases. The germline CDR1 and CDR2 sequences are SGHNT and YENEEA. This CDR3 is built from 14 residues. Losses at the gene ends were 0 bases for V and 7 bases for J; bases not matched to a gene: 6. The CDR3 DNA reads TGTGCCAGCAGCTTAGAACGACTAGCCGGAGAGCAGTACTTC. It codes for CASSLERLAGEQYF.

This clone was detected only a few times. This chain joins TRBV4-3 and TRBJ2-3; D call uncertain. Germline V gene lookup returns CDR1 LGHNA and CDR2 YSLEER. The CDR3 is 14 amino acids. Trimming took 0 bases from V and 2 from J, leaving 6 bases between them. In DNA form, the CDR3 reads TGCGCCAGCAGCCAAGAAGGGTCCACAGATACGCAGTATTTT. As protein: CASSQEGSTDTQYF.

The J gene is TRBJ1-5, the V gene TRBV2; D is unresolved. Germline V gene data show CDR1 as SNHLY and CDR2 as FYNNEI. This CDR3 region has 13 residues. The V end lost 4 bases, the J end lost 3 bases, and 7 bases lay between the germline ends. The CDR3 spells CASSASNNQPQHF. As DNA, the CDR3 is TGTGCCAGCAGTGCCAGTAACAATCAGCCCCAGCATTTT.

The rearrangement uses TRBV30 and TRBJ2-2; D is ambiguous. Germline-derived CDR1 and CDR2 are GTSNPN and SVGIG (reference sequence). Trimming cost V 1 base and J 4 bases, with 7 bases left between them. This CDR3 comprises 13 residues. In DNA form, the CDR3 reads TGTGCCTGGAGTGCCTCAAGCACCGGGGAGCTGTTTTTT. This codes for CAWSASSTGELFF.

This clone was counted a few times. This chain links TRBV11-2 with TRBJ2-7; 13 bases agree with TRBD2. After removal of 5 bases from V and 3 bases from J, the junction contained 7 bases not matched to a gene. The CDR3 sequence is 16 residues long. Germline CDR1 reads SGHAT; CDR2 reads FQNNGV. CDR3: CASSPRLAGGRYEQYF. Here the CDR3 DNA reads TGTGCCAGCAGCCCGAGACTAGCGGGGGGACGCTACGAGCAGTACTTC.

The CDR3 DNA reads as TGTGCCAGCAGCTTTACCGGGACAGGCTTCAACACCGGGGAGCTGTTTTTT. Translated, it gives CASSFTGTGFNTGELFF. This sequence joins TRBV7-2 and TRBJ2-2, with 8 nucleotides matching TRBD1. Per the germline V gene, CDR1 is SGHTA and CDR2 is FQGNSA. The CDR3 covers 17 residues. V lost 3 bases, J lost 2 bases, and 8 bases stayed unmatched.

This clone was observed at least ten times. The same CDR3 can be traced to other DNA sequences in this sample. The CDR3, as DNA: TGTGCCAGCAGCTTCCAAGAGACCCAGTACTTC. Encoded protein: CASSFQETQYF. The chain links TRBV7-2 to TRBJ2-5; D gene uncertain. V gave up 3 bases and J gave up 1 base, with 0 bases separating them. This CDR3 contains 11 residues. Germline V CDR1 and CDR2: SGHTA, FQGNSA. Full variable domain (missing parts from reference TRBV7-2 and TRBJ2-5): GAGVSQSPSNKVTEKGKDVELRCDPISGHTALYWYRQSLGQGLEFLIYFQGNSAPDKSGLPSDRFSAERTGGSVSTLTIQRTQQEDSAVYLCASSFQETQYFGPGTRLLVL.

The chain uses TRBV28 and TRBJ1-1, with a possible D match to TRBD1 (5 bases). Trimming cost V 6 bases and J 0 bases, with 20 bases left between them. The CDR3 covers 17 residues. CDR1 MDHEN and CDR2 SYDVKM come from the germline V gene. In DNA form, the CDR3 reads TGTGCCAGCAGCCTTCCCCCTTATTCACAGGTGAACACTGAAGCTTTCTTT. Its protein is CASSLPPYSQVNTEAFF.

This clone showed up just a few times. The chain links TRBV4-3 to TRBJ2-1, with unresolved D. Looked up from germline, CDR1 is LGHNA and CDR2 is YSLEER. The CDR3 totals 14 residues. V was clipped by 0 bases and J by 10 bases, with 13 bases between them. The CDR3: CASSQDGSRNEQFF. For the CDR3, the DNA is TGCGCCAGCAGCCAAGATGGCAGCCGTAACGAGCAGTTCTTC.

This clone was picked up a small number of times. The J gene is TRBJ1-5, the V gene TRBV2; D is unresolved. Trimming took 4 bases from V and 0 from J, leaving 7 bases between them. CDR3 size: 14 residues. Germline V gene sequence: CDR1 SNHLY, CDR2 FYNNEI. CDR3 protein: CASSGLNSNQPQHF. CDR3 in DNA: TGTGCCAGCAGTGGGCTCAATAGCAATCAGCCCCAGCATTTT. The complete variable domain, with remaining parts taken from reference TRBV2 and TRBJ1-5, reads EPEVTQTPSHQVTQMGQEVILRCVPISNHLYFYWYRQILGQKVEFLVSFYNNEISEKSEIFDDQFSVERPDGSNFTLKIRSTKLEDSAMYFCASSGLNSNQPQHFGDGTRLSIL.

Ten or more counts support this clone. The chain's CDR3 is CSVVFGGSGEQYF. DNA of the CDR3: TGCAGCGTTGTTTTCGGGGGATCGGGCGAGCAGTACTTC. The genes are TRBV29-1 and TRBJ2-7, with a tentative D call TRBD2 (6 bases). This CDR3 has 13 residues. V dropped 4 bases and J dropped 6 bases, with 16 bases sitting between them. Germline loops: CDR1 SQVTM, CDR2 ANQGSEA.

The chain has TRBV2 and TRBJ2-1; the D gene is possibly TRBD1 (6 bases). The ends were cut back, 3 bases at V and 9 bases at J, with 9 bases in the middle. The germline CDR1 and CDR2 sequences are SNHLY and FYNNEI. The CDR3 extends over 12 amino acids. The CDR3 nucleotides are TGTGCCAGCAGTGATAGGGGGTTTGAGCAGTTCTTC. Its protein is CASSDRGFEQFF.

V is TRBV6-5 and J is TRBJ2-1; 9 positions match TRBD1. The V and J ends lost 4 bases and 0 bases, in that order; junction bases with no gene match: 4. The CDR3 totals 16 residues. The germline V gene encodes CDR1 MNHEY and CDR2 SVGAGI. CDR3 coding DNA: TGTGCCAGCAGTTCGGGACAGGGTGGCTCCTACAATGAGCAGTTCTTC. Translating gives CASSSGQGGSYNEQFF.

This clone appeared many times. V is TRBV7-9 and J is TRBJ1-2; D call uncertain. CDR1 and CDR2 from the germline V gene are SEHNR and FQNEAQ (reference sequence). With 1 base removed from V and 8 bases from J, the gap between germline ends came to 14 bases. The CDR3 sequence is 14 residues long. DNA of the CDR3: TGTGCCAGCAGCTTAGATGCAGTAGCACACGGCTACACCTTC. It yields the protein CASSLDAVAHGYTF.

V usage is TRBV2 and J usage is TRBJ1-4; no clear D gene. V was shortened by 3 bases and J by 3 bases, with 11 bases between the two germline ends. CDR1 SNHLY and CDR2 FYNNEI come from the germline V gene. The CDR3 is made up of 15 amino acids. DNA for the CDR3: TGTGCCAGCAGTGAGGGAGGACGGGCTAATGAAAAACTGTTTTTT. Protein: CASSEGGRANEKLFF.

This clone has more than one count but fewer than ten. The chain joins TRBV7-9 to TRBJ2-7, with 10 bases aligning to TRBD1. This CDR3 contains 18 residues. Germline CDR1 SEHNR, CDR2 FQNEAQ (reference sequence). V lost 1 base and J lost 4; bases outside the gene matches: 13. CDR3 amino acids: CASSLVEGQGTGEYEQYF. The CDR3 region has the DNA TGTGCCAGCAGCTTAGTTGAGGGACAGGGGACTGGGGAGTACGAGCAGTACTTC. The full variable domain, with the rest looked up from reference TRBV7-9 and TRBJ2-7, is DTGVSQNPRHKITKRGQNVTFRCDPISEHNRLYWYRQTLGQGPEFLTYFQNEAQLEKSRLLSDRFSAERPKGSFSTLEIQRTEQGDSAMYLCASSLVEGQGTGEYEQYFGPGTRLTVT.

This clone was seen a handful of times. The rearrangement uses TRBV4-3 and TRBJ2-1; D is unclear. The CDR3 loop spans 16 amino acids. Germline V gene sequence: CDR1 LGHNA, CDR2 YSLEER. Deletions cut 1 base from V and 0 bases from J, with 10 bases between. CDR3 amino acids: CASSQGLMSSYNEQFF. In DNA, the CDR3 is TGCGCCAGCAGCCAAGGGCTGATGAGCTCCTACAATGAGCAGTTCTTC.

This clone was seen only a few times. The rearrangement joins TRBV7-2 to TRBJ1-1; 9 nucleotides match TRBD1. This CDR3 spans 14 amino acids. Trimming took 5 bases from V and 5 from J; bases not matched to a gene: 6. CDR1 is SGHTA, CDR2 FQGNSA, per germline. The CDR3 is CASSRGQGRTEAFF. CDR3 coding DNA: TGTGCCAGCAGCCGCGGACAGGGGAGGACTGAAGCTTTCTTT.

This chain links TRBV7-8 with TRBJ2-6, with 11 nucleotides matching TRBD1. The junction had 4 bases not matched to a gene; V was cut back by 0 bases and J by 3 bases. Germline CDR1 SGHVS, CDR2 FQNEAQ. The CDR3 runs to 18 residues. DNA for the CDR3: TGTGCCAGCAGCTTAGCAGGACAGGGGGCGGTTGGGGCCAACGTCCTGACTTTC. Translation gives CASSLAGQGAVGANVLTF.

CDR3 region: CASSLNLRSTDTQYF. The CDR3 region has the DNA TGTGCCAGCAGCTTAAACCTCCGATCCACAGATACGCAGTATTTT. The chain joins TRBV11-2 to TRBJ2-3; no clear D. The CDR3 is 15 amino acids. Germline values: CDR1 SGHAT, CDR2 FQNNGV. V was cut by 2 bases and J by 2 bases, with 11 bases left in between.